The 10 T cell receptor beta chains below come from one sample, sequenced in a study of blood T cell repertoires in COVID-19. This table comes from immunoSEQ multiplex PCR, and its TCRdb copy is limited to in-frame clones, with some not included. The profile covers 90,000 to 150,000 clones, with 70% to 90% appearing a single time and approximately 7.9% taken by the ten largest. Sequencing used peripheral blood. The receptors originated from a man in his sixties or seventies who had recovered from COVID-19.

The chain is built from TRBV7-2 and TRBJ1-2; 12 nucleotides match TRBD1. The trim removed 9 bases at V and 5 bases at J, leaving 19 bases unmatched. This CDR3 contains 18 residues. The germline V gene encodes CDR1 SGHTA and CDR2 FQGNSA. Written as DNA, the CDR3 is TGTGCCAGTACCACGCTCCTCCGGGACAGGGGGCGGGTTTATGGCTACACCTTC. Residues: CASTTLLRDRGRVYGYTF.

CDR3 sequence: CASSQEDRAYEQYF. In nucleotides, the CDR3 is TGTGCCAGCAGCCAAGAAGACAGAGCCTACGAGCAGTACTTC. The J gene is TRBJ2-7, the V gene TRBV4-2, with a tentative D call TRBD1 (5 bases). CDR3 length equals 14 residues. V lost 0 bases and J 2 bases, leaving 8 bases between the germline ends. Germline CDR1 reads LGHNA; CDR2 reads YNFKEQ.

DNA for the CDR3: TGTGCCAGCAGCTTAGTGGGACAGGGGGAGGAAAAACTGTTTTTT. Encoded protein: CASSLVGQGEEKLFF. The chain employs TRBV5-5 and TRBJ1-4, with TRBD1 matching 11 bases. The V and J ends lost 2 bases and 8 bases, in that order; junction bases with no gene match: 5. The CDR3 has 15 residues. Germline V gene lookup returns CDR1 SGHKS and CDR2 YYEKEE (reference sequence). Based on the CDR3 plus reference TRBV5-5 and TRBJ1-4, the full variable domain is DAGVTQSPTHLIKTRGQQVTLRCSPISGHKSVSWYQQVLGQGPQFIFQYYEKEERGRGNFPDRFSARQFPNYSSELNVNALLLGDSALYLCASSLVGQGEEKLFFGSGTQLSVL.

The J gene is TRBJ1-6, the V gene TRBV10-3, with D perhaps matching TRBD1 (6 bases). V shed 6 bases and J shed 0 bases, with 12 bases lying between them. CDR1 and CDR2 from the germline V gene are ENHRY and SYGVKD. This CDR3 contains 16 residues. The CDR3 loop reads CAISELRGSYNSPLHF. Here the CDR3 DNA reads TGTGCCATCAGCGAACTCAGGGGCTCCTATAATTCACCCCTCCACTTT.

The genes are TRBV20-1 and TRBJ2-2; 10 bases align to TRBD2. J lost 3 bases, V lost 3 bases, and 4 bases had no gene match. Germline CDR1 is DFQATT and CDR2 is SNEGSKA (reference sequence). The length of the CDR3 is 15 residues. The CDR3 DNA is TGCAGTGCTAGTGCCGGGACTAGCGACACCGGGGAGCTGTTTTTT. Its translation: CSASAGTSDTGELFF.

The chain recombines TRBV6-2 or TRBV6-3 with TRBJ1-1, with 7 positions matching TRBD1. The CDR3 is made up of 13 amino acids. Germline-derived CDR1 and CDR2 are MNHEY and SVGEGT. V lost 6 bases and J lost 6; bases outside the gene matches: 7. CDR3 sequence reads: CASSDDRDAEAFF. CDR3 sequence (DNA): TGTGCCAGCAGCGACGACAGGGATGCTGAAGCTTTCTTT.

The chain links TRBV7-2 to TRBJ2-1; TRBD2 matches at 11 bases. The CDR3 length is 19 residues. The germline V gene encodes CDR1 SGHTA and CDR2 FQGNSA. The junction had 18 bases not matched to a gene; V was cut back by 4 bases and J by 7 bases. The CDR3 is CASSSSAVFSGRVRNEQFF. The CDR3 DNA sequence: TGTGCCAGCAGCTCCTCCGCTGTCTTTAGCGGGAGGGTAAGGAATGAGCAGTTCTTC.

This clone occurred once. The CDR3 DNA reads as TGTGCCAGCAGCTTAGAACTAGCGGGGGGGCCGAGCAATGAGCAGTTCTTC. Translating it yields CASSLELAGGPSNEQFF. V gene TRBV7-7 combines with J gene TRBJ2-1; 13 bases match TRBD2. Germline CDR1 SSHAT, CDR2 FNYEAQ (reference sequence). After removal of 1 base from V and 6 bases from J, the junction contained 6 bases not matched to a gene. The CDR3 contains 17 residues.

The chain couples TRBV5-1 to TRBJ2-2, with D perhaps matching TRBD1 (6 bases). This CDR3 spans 16 amino acids. Germline CDR1 reads SGHRS; CDR2 reads YFSETQ. V was cut by 4 bases and J by 4 bases, with 17 bases left in between. CDR3 DNA: TGCGCCAGCAGCGGCCGGCTGGGGGCGGGCACCGGGGAGCTGTTTTTT. It translates to CASSGRLGAGTGELFF.

This clone has only one observation. The rearrangement uses TRBV9 and TRBJ2-1, with TRBD1 identical over 8 bases. V gave up 1 base and J gave up 6 bases; unmatched junction bases: 6. CDR3 length: 15 residues. Looked up from germline, CDR1 is SGDLS and CDR2 is YYNGEE. Here the CDR3 DNA reads TGTGCCAGCAGCGTACAGGGGGCAGCGGGCAATGAGCAGTTCTTC. It translates to CASSVQGAAGNEQFF.